A selection of T cell receptor beta chains follows, all from one sample in a study of blood T cell repertoires in COVID-19. Assay: immunoSEQ multiplex PCR; the TCRdb copy retains only in-frame clones and omits some. The table has some 270,000 clones, 70% to 90% seen once. The specimen was peripheral blood. These receptors came from a woman between 65 and 79 years old with acute or convalescent COVID-19. Both conserved end residues are trimmed from each CDR3. The D gene is left open where the match is weak.

v_gene: TRBV2
len: 11
j_gene: TRBJ2-3
d_gene: NA
CDR3aa: ASSEGQTDTQY

v_gene: TRBV10-1
len: 12
j_gene: TRBJ2-1
d_gene: TRBD2
CDR3aa: ASSAAGGSDEQF

v_gene: TRBV2
len: 12
j_gene: TRBJ1-5
d_gene: TRBD1
CDR3aa: ASRAQDRGAPQH

v_gene: TRBV9
len: 12
j_gene: TRBJ2-3
d_gene: TRBD2
CDR3aa: ASAGGGAADTQY

v_gene: TRBV5-1
len: 17
j_gene: TRBJ2-5
d_gene: TRBD2
CDR3aa: ASSGARTSGGALGETQY

v_gene: TRBV28
len: 11
j_gene: TRBJ2-2
d_gene: NA
CDR3aa: ASLTQGTGELF

v_gene: TRBV7-8
len: 13
j_gene: TRBJ1-2
d_gene: NA
CDR3aa: ASSPGRVPNYGYT

v_gene: TRBV4-2
len: 13
j_gene: TRBJ2-1
d_gene: TRBD2
CDR3aa: ASSQEKRGGNEQF

v_gene: TRBV7-8
len: 12
j_gene: TRBJ2-7
d_gene: TRBD2
CDR3aa: ASTYGGDTYEQY

v_gene: TRBV18
len: 13
j_gene: TRBJ1-5
d_gene: TRBD1
CDR3aa: ASPYTGDDNQPQH

v_gene: TRBV18
len: 15
j_gene: TRBJ1-2
d_gene: NA
CDR3aa: ASSPSNRGSANYGYT

v_gene: TRBV7-3
len: 15
j_gene: TRBJ2-1
d_gene: TRBD2
CDR3aa: ASSLGLAGGSYNEQF

v_gene: TRBV13
len: 12
j_gene: TRBJ1-1
d_gene: NA
CDR3aa: ASRPAGGRAEAF

v_gene: TRBV14
len: 13
j_gene: TRBJ1-2
d_gene: TRBD1
CDR3aa: ASSQPGQGAYGYT

v_gene: TRBV5-4
len: 13
j_gene: TRBJ2-2
d_gene: NA
CDR3aa: ASSFGQSNTGELF

v_gene: TRBV5-1
len: 13
j_gene: TRBJ2-1
d_gene: TRBD2
CDR3aa: ASSFSGGAYNEQF

v_gene: TRBV25-1
len: 12
j_gene: TRBJ1-1
d_gene: TRBD1
CDR3aa: ASSDSDRVGKAF

v_gene: TRBV6-6
len: 10
j_gene: TRBJ2-4
d_gene: NA
CDR3aa: ASSPSRQAQY

v_gene: TRBV2
len: 10
j_gene: TRBJ1-1
d_gene: NA
CDR3aa: ASSVQGDEAF

v_gene: TRBV5-1
len: 12
j_gene: TRBJ2-3
d_gene: TRBD2
CDR3aa: ASRATGLVDTQY

v_gene: TRBV5-4
len: 14
j_gene: TRBJ2-5
d_gene: TRBD2
CDR3aa: ASSLGSAGGQETQY

v_gene: TRBV6-1
len: 14
j_gene: TRBJ2-1
d_gene: TRBD2
CDR3aa: ASSEAGTSGFNEQF

v_gene: TRBV27
len: 14
j_gene: TRBJ2-5
d_gene: TRBD2
CDR3aa: ASSPGLAGGPETQY

v_gene: TRBV7-9
len: 14
j_gene: TRBJ2-1
d_gene: TRBD2
CDR3aa: ASSLLAGASFNEQF

v_gene: TRBV11-2
len: 13
j_gene: TRBJ2-1
d_gene: TRBD2
CDR3aa: ASSSPRGGRNEQF

v_gene: TRBV6-5
len: 12
j_gene: TRBJ2-4
d_gene: TRBD1
CDR3aa: ASRSTGAKNIQY

v_gene: TRBV5-4
len: 13
j_gene: TRBJ1-2
d_gene: NA
CDR3aa: ASSLGPGVSYGYT

v_gene: TRBV4-1
len: 14
j_gene: TRBJ2-5
d_gene: NA
CDR3aa: ASSPVGGVGQETQY

v_gene: TRBV9
len: 12
j_gene: TRBJ2-3
d_gene: NA
CDR3aa: ASSVQGLTDTQY

v_gene: TRBV7-8
len: 11
j_gene: TRBJ1-6
d_gene: NA
CDR3aa: ASSLGRNSPLH

v_gene: TRBV7-8
len: 12
j_gene: TRBJ2-7
d_gene: NA
CDR3aa: ASSFSGGTYEQY

v_gene: TRBV5-4
len: 13
j_gene: TRBJ2-3
d_gene: NA
CDR3aa: ASSLGWQGIDTQY

v_gene: TRBV12-3/TRBV12-4
len: 11
j_gene: TRBJ1-1
d_gene: NA
CDR3aa: ASSLRGHTEAF